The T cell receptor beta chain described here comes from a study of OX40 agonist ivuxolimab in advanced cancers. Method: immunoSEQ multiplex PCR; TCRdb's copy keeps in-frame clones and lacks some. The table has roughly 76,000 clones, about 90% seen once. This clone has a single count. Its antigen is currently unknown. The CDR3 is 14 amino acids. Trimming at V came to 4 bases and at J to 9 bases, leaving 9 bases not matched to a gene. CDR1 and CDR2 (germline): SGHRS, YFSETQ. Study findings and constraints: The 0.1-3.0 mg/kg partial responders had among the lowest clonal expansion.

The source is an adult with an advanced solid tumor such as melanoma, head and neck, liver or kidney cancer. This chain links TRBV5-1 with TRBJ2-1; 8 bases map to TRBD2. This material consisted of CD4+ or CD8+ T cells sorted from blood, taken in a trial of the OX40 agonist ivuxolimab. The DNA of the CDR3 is TGCGCCAGCAGCCCGGGGGGGTCCAGGGGTGAGCAGTTCTTC. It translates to CASSPGGSRGEQFF.